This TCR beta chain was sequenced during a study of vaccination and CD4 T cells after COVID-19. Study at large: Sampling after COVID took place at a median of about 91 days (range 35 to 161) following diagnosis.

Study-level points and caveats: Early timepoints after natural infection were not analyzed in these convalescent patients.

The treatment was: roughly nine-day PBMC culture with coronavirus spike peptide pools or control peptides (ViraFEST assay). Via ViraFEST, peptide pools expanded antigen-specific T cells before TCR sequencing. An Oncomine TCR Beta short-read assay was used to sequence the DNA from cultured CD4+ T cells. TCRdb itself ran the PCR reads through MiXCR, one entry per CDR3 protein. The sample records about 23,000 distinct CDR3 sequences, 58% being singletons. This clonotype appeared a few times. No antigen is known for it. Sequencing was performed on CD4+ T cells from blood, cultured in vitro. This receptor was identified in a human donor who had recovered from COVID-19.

The CDR3 sequence is CASSSKRTSGSDEQYF. In DNA form, the CDR3 reads TGTGCCAGCAGCTCGAAAAGGACTAGCGGGAGCGACGAGCAGTACTTC. This chain uses TRBV7-8 with TRBJ2-7, with 13 bases that match TRBD2. Germline V lookup: CDR1 SGHVS, CDR2 FQNEAQ. This CDR3 is 16 amino acids long. V shed 4 bases, J shed 5 bases, and the junction held 8 bases outside the gene matches.